This T cell receptor beta chain emerged from a study of vaccination and CD4 T cells after COVID-19. In the study overall: The authors used overlapping spike peptides from SARS-CoV-2, HCoV-NL63, HCoV-OC43 and HCoV-229E to stimulate cells.

This clonotype came up a few times. Its cognate antigen is unknown. This CDR3 comprises 14 residues. The germline CDR1 and CDR2 sequences are DFQATT and SNEGSKA (reference sequence). V was pared by 4 bases and J by 1 base, with 8 bases between. Oncomine TCR Beta short-read sequencing was applied to DNA from cultured CD4+ T cells. TCRdb re-called the PCR reads with MiXCR, one entry per CDR3 protein. This table holds a few thousand distinct CDR3 sequences, around 28% found once. Treatment denoted: approximately nine-day PBMC culture with coronavirus spike peptide pools or control peptides (ViraFEST assay). One should note that the unexposed donor's CD4+ T cells were collected before the COVID-19 pandemic (2011-2018).

Sequenced sample: CD4+ T cells from blood, cultured in vitro. This sequence joins TRBV20-1 and TRBJ2-6; D unclear. The TCR sequence derives from a human donor in good health. In DNA form, the CDR3 reads TGCAGTGCTATTGAGTTTTCTGGGGCCAACGTCCTGACTTTC. It translates to CSAIEFSGANVLTF.